Shown below are 13 T cell receptor beta chains from a single sample sequenced in a study of blood T cells in healthy people across ages. A second roughly 6 to 11 cycle PCR used barcoded and J-beta primers. TCRdb processed the 5' RACE reads anew with MiXCR; each CDR3 protein has one entry. Among about 670,000 distinct CDR3 sequences, around 52% were seen once, and the ten largest hold around an eighth. Material: blood. The source of these receptors is a woman aged 80 or over in good health.

About this clonotype: This may come from a read error, since a much larger clone is one base off. The CDR3 DNA is TGTGCCAGCAGCGTCCGGGACAGAAACAATGAGCAGTTCTTC. This codes for CASSVRDRNNEQFF. The J gene is TRBJ2-1, the V gene TRBV3-1; 7 positions match TRBD1. With V trimmed by 5 bases and J by 5 bases, 6 bases remained unmatched. In germline, CDR1 is LGHDT, CDR2 YNNKEL (reference sequence). CDR3 length equals 14 residues.

This clonotype was recorded many times. V gene TRBV7-9 combines with J gene TRBJ1-6; D unresolved. Trimming cost V 4 bases and J 8 bases, with 12 bases left between them. Germline V gene sequence: CDR1 SEHNR, CDR2 FQNEAQ (reference sequence). The CDR3 is made up of 14 amino acids. CDR3 protein: CASSSGYSYSPLHF. CDR3 nucleotides: TGTGCCAGCAGCTCGGGATACTCCTATTCACCCCTCCACTTT.

This sequence joins TRBV5-1 and TRBJ2-7; 7 nucleotides line up with TRBD2. CDR3 length equals 14 residues. Germline V CDR1 and CDR2: SGHRS, YFSETQ. V dropped 7 bases and J dropped 0; count of bases not matched to a gene: 7. Written as DNA, the CDR3 is TGCGCCAGCGCCCAGGGAGGGTCCTCCTACGAGCAGTACTTC. Protein: CASAQGGSSYEQYF.

This clonotype came up many times. This sequence joins TRBV2 and TRBJ2-7, with TRBD1 as a possible D gene (5 bases). The V gene's germline CDR1 is SNHLY and CDR2 FYNNEI. The CDR3 spans 14 residues. V gave up 3 bases and J gave up 0 bases, with 9 bases separating them. CDR3 in amino acids: CASSDTGSSYEQYF. Written as DNA, the CDR3 is TGTGCCAGCAGTGACACAGGCAGCTCCTACGAGCAGTACTTC.

The chain has TRBV18 and TRBJ2-1, with a tentative D call TRBD1 (5 bases). Germline CDR1 is KGHSH and CDR2 is LQKENI. The V gene lost 2 bases and the J gene lost 1 base, with 12 bases spanning the gap. The CDR3 loop spans 16 amino acids. The CDR3 DNA follows: TGTGCCAGCTCACCATTGTTGCCAGGGTCCTACAATGAGCAGTTCTTC. Translated, it gives CASSPLLPGSYNEQFF. The full variable domain, its missing parts supplied by reference TRBV18 and TRBJ2-1, is NAGVMQNPRHLVRRRGQEARLRCSPMKGHSHVYWYRQLPEEGLKFMVYLQKENIIDESGMPKERFSAEFPKEGPSILRIQQVVRGDSAAYFCASSPLLPGSYNEQFFGPGTRLTVL.

Remarks on this clonotype: At one of its ends the junction is not consistent with the germline gene, which may arise from a read error. The chain is built from TRBV9 and TRBJ2-5, with TRBD2 identical over 11 bases. The CDR3 spans 14 residues. Germline V gene sequence: CDR1 SGDLS, CDR2 YYNGEE. The CDR3 sequence: CASSGTSGNNEQYF. The CDR3 DNA reads TGCGCCAGCAGCGGGACTAGCGGAAACAATGAGCAGTACTTC.

A note on this clonotype: A much bigger clone sits one base away, suggesting this may be a read error. V gene TRBV27 combines with J gene TRBJ2-1; D is ambiguous. The J call may be wrong; the DNA end is better matched by TRBJ2-7. The CDR3 is 14 amino acids. Germline CDR1 is MNHEY and CDR2 is SMNVEV (reference sequence). Here the CDR3 reads CATAFGSSYNEQYF. CDR3 in DNA: TGTGCCACAGCGTTCGGAAGCTCCTACAATGAGCAGTACTTC.

This clonotype appeared a few times. V is TRBV28 and J is TRBJ2-6, with D unresolved. Germline V lookup: CDR1 MDHEN, CDR2 SYDVKM. The CDR3 contains 20 residues. Trimming removed 6 bases at V and 0 bases at J, with 24 bases between. The CDR3 sequence is CASSPRIYGQPLSGANVLTF. The DNA of the CDR3 is TGTGCCAGCAGCCCCAGAATCTATGGGCAGCCGCTCTCTGGGGCCAACGTCCTGACTTTC.

The chain links TRBV3-1 to TRBJ2-2; D gene uncertain. Per the germline V gene, CDR1 is LGHDT and CDR2 is YNNKEL (reference sequence). V lost 0 bases and J lost 1, with 9 bases in between. The CDR3 length is 16 residues. Here the CDR3 DNA reads TGTGCCAGCAGCCAAGAGGCAGTCCTGAACACCGGGGAGCTGTTTTTT. Translating gives CASSQEAVLNTGELFF. Supplemented by reference TRBV3-1 and TRBJ2-2, the full variable domain reads DTAVSQTPKYLVTQMGNDKSIKCEQNLGHDTMYWYKQDSKKFLKIMFSYNNKELIINETVPNRFSPKSPDKAHLNLHINSLELGDSAVYFCASSQEAVLNTGELFFGEGSRLTVL.

Many counts were recorded for this clonotype. CDR3 sequence (DNA): TGTGCCAGCGGCTATCTCGGAGCGGGAGGTTTCTACGAGCAGTACTTC. Translating it yields CASGYLGAGGFYEQYF. V usage is TRBV6-2 or TRBV6-3 and J usage is TRBJ2-7; 9 bases are shared with TRBD2. Looked up from germline, CDR1 is MNHEY and CDR2 is SVGEGT. The CDR3 extends over 16 amino acids. V gave up 8 bases and J gave up 3 bases; unmatched junction bases: 14.

V and J are TRBV30 and TRBJ2-7; 7 bases fit TRBD1. This CDR3 contains 13 residues. Germline loops: CDR1 GTSNPN, CDR2 SVGIG (reference sequence). J gave up 0 bases and V 5 bases, and 4 bases lay outside the gene matches. The CDR3 reads CAWADRVSYEQYF. CDR3 in DNA: TGTGCCTGGGCAGACAGGGTCTCCTACGAGCAGTACTTC.

The chain carries TRBV6-6 and TRBJ2-1; 10 nucleotides line up with TRBD2. In germline, CDR1 is MNHNY, CDR2 SVGAGI (reference sequence). The CDR3 totals 17 residues. The CDR3 DNA follows: TGTGTCAACAGTTACTCGGGGCTAGCGGGGGTTTACAATGAGCAGTTCTTC. It encodes CVNSYSGLAGVYNEQFF.

Points on this clonotype: Being one base from a much bigger clone, this may be a read error. This chain joins TRBV20-1 and TRBJ2-1, with D possibly called TRBD1 or TRBD2 (5 bases each). The J call may not be correct, given that the DNA end is closer to TRBJ2-7. This CDR3 has 14 residues. In germline, CDR1 is DFQATT, CDR2 SNEGSKA (reference sequence). CDR3 DNA sequence: TGCAGTGCCTCCTCGGGGCGCCCCTACAATGAGCAGTACTTC. Residues: CSASSGRPYNEQYF.